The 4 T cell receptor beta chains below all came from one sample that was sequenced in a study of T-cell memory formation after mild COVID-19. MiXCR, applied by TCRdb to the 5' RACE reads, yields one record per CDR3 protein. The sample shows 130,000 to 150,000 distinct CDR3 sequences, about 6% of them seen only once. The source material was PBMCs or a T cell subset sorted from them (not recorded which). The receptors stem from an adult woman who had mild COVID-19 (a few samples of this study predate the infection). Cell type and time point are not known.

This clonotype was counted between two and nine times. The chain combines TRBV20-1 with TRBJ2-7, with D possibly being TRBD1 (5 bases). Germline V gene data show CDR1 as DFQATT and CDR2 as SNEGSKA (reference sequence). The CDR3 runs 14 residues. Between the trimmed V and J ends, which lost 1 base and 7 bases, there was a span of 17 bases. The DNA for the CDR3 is TGCAGTGCTAGAGCAGAAAGACAGTTCAGAGAGCAGTACTTC. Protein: CSARAERQFREQYF.

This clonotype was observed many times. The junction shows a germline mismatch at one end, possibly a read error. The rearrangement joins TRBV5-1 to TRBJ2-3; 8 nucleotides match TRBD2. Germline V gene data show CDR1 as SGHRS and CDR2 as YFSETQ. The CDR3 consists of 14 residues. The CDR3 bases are TGTGCCAGCAGCTTAGCGGGGAGCACAGATACGCAGTATTTT. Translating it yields CASSLAGSTDTQYF.

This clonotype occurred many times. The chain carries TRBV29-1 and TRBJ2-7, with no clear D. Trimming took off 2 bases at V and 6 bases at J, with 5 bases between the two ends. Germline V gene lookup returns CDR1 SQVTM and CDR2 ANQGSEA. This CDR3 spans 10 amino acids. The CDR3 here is CSVESGEQYF. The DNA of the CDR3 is TGCAGCGTTGAATCCGGCGAGCAGTACTTC.

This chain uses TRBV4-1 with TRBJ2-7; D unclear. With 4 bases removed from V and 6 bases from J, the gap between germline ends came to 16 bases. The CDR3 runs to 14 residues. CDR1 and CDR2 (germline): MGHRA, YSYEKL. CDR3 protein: CASSLPIEWAEQYF. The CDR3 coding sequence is TGCGCCAGCAGCCTCCCCATTGAGTGGGCCGAGCAGTACTTC.